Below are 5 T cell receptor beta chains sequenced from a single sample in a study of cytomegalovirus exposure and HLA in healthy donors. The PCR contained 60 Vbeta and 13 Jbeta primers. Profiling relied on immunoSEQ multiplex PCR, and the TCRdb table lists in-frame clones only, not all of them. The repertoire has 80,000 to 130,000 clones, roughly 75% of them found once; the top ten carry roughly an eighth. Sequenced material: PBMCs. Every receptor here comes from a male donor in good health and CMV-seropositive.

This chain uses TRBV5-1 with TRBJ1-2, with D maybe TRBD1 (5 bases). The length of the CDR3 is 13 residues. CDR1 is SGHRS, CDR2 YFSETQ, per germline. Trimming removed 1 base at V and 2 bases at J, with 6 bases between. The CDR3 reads CASSLRGNYGYTF. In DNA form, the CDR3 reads TGCGCCAGCAGCTTGCGGGGGAACTATGGCTACACCTTC.

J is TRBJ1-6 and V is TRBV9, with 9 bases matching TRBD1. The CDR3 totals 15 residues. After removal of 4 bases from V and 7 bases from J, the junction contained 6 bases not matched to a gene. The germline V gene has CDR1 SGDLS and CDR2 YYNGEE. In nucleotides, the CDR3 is TGTGCCAGCAGCTCCACGGGACAGGGCAATTCACCCCTCCACTTT. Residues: CASSSTGQGNSPLHF.

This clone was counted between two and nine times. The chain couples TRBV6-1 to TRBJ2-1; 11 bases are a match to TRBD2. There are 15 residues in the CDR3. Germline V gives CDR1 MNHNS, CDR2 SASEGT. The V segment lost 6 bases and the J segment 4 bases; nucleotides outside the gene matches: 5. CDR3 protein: CASSELAGDYNEQFF. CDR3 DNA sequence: TGTGCCAGCAGCGAACTAGCGGGGGATTACAATGAGCAGTTCTTC.

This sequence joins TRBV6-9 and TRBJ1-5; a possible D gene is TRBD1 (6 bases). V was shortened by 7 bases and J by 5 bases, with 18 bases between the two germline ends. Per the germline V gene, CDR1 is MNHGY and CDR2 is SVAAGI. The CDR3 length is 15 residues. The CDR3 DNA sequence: TGTGCCAGCATAGGTGGTTCGGGGGGCCATCAGCCCCAGCATTTT. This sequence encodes CASIGGSGGHQPQHF.

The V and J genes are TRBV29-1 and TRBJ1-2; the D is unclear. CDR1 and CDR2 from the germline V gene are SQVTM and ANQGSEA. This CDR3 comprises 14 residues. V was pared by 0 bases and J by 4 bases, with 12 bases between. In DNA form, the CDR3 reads TGCAGCGTTGAAGATGAATCGTTGGCCTATGGCTACACCTTC. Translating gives CSVEDESLAYGYTF.